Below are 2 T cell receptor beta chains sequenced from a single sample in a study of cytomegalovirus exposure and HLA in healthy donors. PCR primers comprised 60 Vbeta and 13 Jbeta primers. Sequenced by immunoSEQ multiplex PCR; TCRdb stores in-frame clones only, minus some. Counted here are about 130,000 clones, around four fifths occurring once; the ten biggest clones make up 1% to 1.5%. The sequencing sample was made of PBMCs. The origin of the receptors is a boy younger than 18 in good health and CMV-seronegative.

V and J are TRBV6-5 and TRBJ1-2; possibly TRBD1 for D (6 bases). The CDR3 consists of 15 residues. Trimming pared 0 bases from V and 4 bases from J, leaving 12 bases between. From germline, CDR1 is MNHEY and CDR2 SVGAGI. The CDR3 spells CASSYSGQGIYGYTF. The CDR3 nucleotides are TGTGCCAGCAGTTACTCAGGGCAGGGGATCTATGGCTACACCTTC.

CDR3 loop: CASSPGQGARQFF. DNA for the CDR3: TGTGCCAGTAGCCCCGGACAGGGGGCCAGGCAGTTCTTC. The chain recombines TRBV19 with TRBJ2-1; TRBD1 matches 11 bases. J was trimmed by 12 bases and V by 6 bases; bases with no gene match: 7. In germline, CDR1 is LNHDA, CDR2 SQIVND (reference sequence). The CDR3 has 13 amino acids. The variable domain in full, completed from reference TRBV19 and TRBJ2-1, reads DGGITQSPKYLFRKEGQNVTLSCEQNLNHDAMYWYRQDPGQGLRLIYYSQIVNDFQKGDIAEGYSVSREKKESFPLTVTSAQKNPTAFYLCASSPGQGARQFFGPGTRLTVL.